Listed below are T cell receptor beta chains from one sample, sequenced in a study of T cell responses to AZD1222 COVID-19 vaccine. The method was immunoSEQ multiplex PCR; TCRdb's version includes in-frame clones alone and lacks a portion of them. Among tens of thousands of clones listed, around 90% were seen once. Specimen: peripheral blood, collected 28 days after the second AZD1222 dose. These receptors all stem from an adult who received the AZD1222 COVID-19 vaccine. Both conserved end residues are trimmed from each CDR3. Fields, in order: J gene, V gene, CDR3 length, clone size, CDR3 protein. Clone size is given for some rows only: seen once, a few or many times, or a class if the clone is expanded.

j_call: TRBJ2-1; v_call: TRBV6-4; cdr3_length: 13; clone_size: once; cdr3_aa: ASNPRQGARNEQF
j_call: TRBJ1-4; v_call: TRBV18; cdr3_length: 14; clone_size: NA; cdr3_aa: ASSPRVEATNEKLF
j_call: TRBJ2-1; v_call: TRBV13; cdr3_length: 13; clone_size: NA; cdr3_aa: ASSLGLASYNEQF
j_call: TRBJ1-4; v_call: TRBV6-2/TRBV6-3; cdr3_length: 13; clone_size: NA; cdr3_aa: ASSRRTQGFEKLF
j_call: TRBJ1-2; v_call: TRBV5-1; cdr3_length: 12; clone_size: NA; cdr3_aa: ASSPGQRDYGYT
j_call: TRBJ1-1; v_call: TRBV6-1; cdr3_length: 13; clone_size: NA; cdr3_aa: ASSEPGQGNTEAF
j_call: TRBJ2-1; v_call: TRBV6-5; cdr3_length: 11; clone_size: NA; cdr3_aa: ASSWDTYNEQF
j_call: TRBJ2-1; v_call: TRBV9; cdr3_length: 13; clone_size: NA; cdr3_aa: ASSRLAGDYNEQF
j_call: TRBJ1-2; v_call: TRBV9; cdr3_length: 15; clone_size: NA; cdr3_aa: ASSFQDRDLSNYGYT
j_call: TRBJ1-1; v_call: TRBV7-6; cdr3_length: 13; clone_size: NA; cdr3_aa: ASSSPTWTGNEAF
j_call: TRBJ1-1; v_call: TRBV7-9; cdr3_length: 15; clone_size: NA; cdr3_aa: ASSLPAGKTLNAEAF
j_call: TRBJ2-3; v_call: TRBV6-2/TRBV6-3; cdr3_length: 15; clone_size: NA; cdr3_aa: ASSFQRGGPSTDTQY
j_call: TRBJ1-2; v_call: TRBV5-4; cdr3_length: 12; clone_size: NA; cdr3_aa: ASSAGQGKSGYT
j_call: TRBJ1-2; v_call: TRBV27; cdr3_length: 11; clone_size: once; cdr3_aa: ASSSTGGLGYT
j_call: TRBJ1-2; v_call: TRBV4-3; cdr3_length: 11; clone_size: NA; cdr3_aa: ASSPMDRGGYT
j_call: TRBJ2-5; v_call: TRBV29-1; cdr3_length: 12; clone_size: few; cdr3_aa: SVEVAGWQETQY
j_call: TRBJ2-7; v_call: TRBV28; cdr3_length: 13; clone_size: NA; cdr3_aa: ASSSGGDSSYEQY
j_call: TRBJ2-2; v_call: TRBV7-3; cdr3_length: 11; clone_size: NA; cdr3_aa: ASSYGSTGELF
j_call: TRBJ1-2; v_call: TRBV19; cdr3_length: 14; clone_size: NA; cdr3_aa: ASYHGRGANSYGYT
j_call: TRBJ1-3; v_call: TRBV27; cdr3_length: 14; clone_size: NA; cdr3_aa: ASSLGGPYSGNTIY
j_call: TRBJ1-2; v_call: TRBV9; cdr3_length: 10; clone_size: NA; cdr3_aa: ASSGGTGDYT
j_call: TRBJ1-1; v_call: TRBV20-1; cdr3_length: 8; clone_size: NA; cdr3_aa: TSGQSEAF
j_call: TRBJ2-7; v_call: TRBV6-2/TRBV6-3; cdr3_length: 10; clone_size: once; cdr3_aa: ASSEWLYEQY
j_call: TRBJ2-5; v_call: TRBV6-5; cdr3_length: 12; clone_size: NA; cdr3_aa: ASSGVRGGETQY
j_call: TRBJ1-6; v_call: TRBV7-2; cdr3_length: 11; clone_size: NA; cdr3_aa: ASLIRGGSPLH
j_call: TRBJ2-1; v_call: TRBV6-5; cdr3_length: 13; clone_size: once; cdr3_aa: ASFIGGSSYNEQF
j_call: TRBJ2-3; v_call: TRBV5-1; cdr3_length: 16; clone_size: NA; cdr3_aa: ASSGTGYRDSSTDTQY
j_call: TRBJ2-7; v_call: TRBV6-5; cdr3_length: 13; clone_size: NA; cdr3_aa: ASSPGTLLIYEQY
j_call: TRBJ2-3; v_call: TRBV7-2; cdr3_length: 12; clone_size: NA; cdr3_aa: ASRPGGRGDTQY
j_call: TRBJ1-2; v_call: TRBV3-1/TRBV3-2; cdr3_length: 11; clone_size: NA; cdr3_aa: ASSQQGTYGYT
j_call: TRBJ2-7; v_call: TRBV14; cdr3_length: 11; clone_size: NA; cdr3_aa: ASSQDLGFEQY
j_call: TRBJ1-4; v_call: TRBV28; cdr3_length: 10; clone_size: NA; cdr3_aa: ASSPPSLVLF
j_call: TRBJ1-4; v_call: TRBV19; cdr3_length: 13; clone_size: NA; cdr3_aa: ATSSPGQGNEKLF
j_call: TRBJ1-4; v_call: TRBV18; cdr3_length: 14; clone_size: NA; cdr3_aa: ASSPRTDATNEKLF
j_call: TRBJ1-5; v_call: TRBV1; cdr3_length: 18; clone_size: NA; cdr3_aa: TSSQVQTPGTGRAGQPQH
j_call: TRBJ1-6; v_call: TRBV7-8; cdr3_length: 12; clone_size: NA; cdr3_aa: ASSLTAYNSPLH
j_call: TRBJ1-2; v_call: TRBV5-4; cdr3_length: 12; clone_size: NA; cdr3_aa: ASSGGTGNYGYT
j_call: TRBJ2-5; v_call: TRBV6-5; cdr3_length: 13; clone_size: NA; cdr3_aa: ASSYGTSQGETQY
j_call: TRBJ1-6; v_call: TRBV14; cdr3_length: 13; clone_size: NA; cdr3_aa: ASSPRENYNSPLH
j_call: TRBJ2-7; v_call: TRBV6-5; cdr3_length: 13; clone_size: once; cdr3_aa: ASSSTTGGTYEQY
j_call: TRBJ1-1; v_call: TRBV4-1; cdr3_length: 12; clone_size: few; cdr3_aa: ASSHPSGPFEAF
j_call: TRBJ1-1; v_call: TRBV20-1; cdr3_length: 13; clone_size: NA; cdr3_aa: SASRQLNMNTEAF
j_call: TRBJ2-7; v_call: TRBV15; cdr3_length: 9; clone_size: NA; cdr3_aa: ATSSLYEQY
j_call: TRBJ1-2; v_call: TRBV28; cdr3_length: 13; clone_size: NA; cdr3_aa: ASSLARTGGGGYT
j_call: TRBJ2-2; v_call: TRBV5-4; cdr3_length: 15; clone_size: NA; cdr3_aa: ASTLRDRGRGTGELF